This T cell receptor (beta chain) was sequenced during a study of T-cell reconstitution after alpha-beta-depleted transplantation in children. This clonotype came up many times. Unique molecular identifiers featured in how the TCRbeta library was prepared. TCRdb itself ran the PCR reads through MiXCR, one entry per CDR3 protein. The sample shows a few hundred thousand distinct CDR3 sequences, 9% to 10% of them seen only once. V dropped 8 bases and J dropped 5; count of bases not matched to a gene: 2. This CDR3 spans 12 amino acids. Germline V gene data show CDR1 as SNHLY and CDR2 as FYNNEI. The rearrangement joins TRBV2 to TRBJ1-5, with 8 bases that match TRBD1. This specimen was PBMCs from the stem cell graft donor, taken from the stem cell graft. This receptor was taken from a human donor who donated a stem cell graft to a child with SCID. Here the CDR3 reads CASSGQDQPQHF. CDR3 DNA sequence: TGTGCCAGCTCGGGACAGGATCAGCCCCAGCATTTT. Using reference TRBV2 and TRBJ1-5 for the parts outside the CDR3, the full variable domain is EPEVTQTPSHQVTQMGQEVILRCVPISNHLYFYWYRQILGQKVEFLVSFYNNEISEKSEIFDDQFSVERPDGSNFTLKIRSTKLEDSAMYFCASSGQDQPQHFGDGTRLSIL.